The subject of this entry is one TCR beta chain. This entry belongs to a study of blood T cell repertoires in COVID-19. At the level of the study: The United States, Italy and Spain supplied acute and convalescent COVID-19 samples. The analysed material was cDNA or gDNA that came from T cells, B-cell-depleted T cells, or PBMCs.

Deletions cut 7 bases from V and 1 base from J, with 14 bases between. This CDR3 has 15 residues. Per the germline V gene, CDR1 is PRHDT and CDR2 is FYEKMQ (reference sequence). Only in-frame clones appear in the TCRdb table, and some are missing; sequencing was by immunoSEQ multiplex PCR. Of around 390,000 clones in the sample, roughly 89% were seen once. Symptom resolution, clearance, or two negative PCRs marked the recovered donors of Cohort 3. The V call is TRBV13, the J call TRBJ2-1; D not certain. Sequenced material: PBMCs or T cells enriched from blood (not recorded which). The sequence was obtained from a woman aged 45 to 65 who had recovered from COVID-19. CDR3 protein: CASIPAPGSYNEQFF. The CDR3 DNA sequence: TGTGCCAGCATTCCCGCCCCCGGGTCCTACAATGAGCAGTTCTTC. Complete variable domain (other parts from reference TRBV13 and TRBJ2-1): AAGVIQSPRHLIKEKRETATLKCYPIPRHDTVYWYQQGPGQDPQFLISFYEKMQSDKGSIPDRFSAQQFSDYHSELNMSSLELGDSALYFCASIPAPGSYNEQFFGPGTRLTVL.